The 18 T cell receptor beta chains in this list originate from one sample, sequenced in a study of blood T cell repertoires in COVID-19. Clones were sequenced by immunoSEQ multiplex PCR, and TCRdb holds only the in-frame ones, with some missing. The sample lists tens of thousands of clones; roughly 91% were seen once. The material sequenced was peripheral blood. These receptors were obtained from a man aged 70-80 years with active or convalescent COVID-19.

The chain links TRBV28 to TRBJ1-2, with TRBD1 as a possible D gene (5 bases). V was clipped by 5 bases and J by 2 bases, with 18 bases between them. Germline V CDR1 and CDR2: MDHEN, SYDVKM. This CDR3 has 16 residues. CDR3 amino acids: CASSTTGDPLNYGYTF. Here the CDR3 DNA reads TGTGCCAGCAGTACCACGGGGGATCCCTTGAACTATGGCTACACCTTC.

V usage is TRBV7-6 and J usage is TRBJ1-5; D perhaps matches TRBD1 (5 bases). Per germline, CDR1 SGHVS and CDR2 FNYEAQ. CDR3 length: 12 residues. The ends were cut back, 5 bases at V and 6 bases at J, with 8 bases in the middle. CDR3 DNA sequence: TGTGCCAGCAGCCAGGGATCTCAGCCCCAGCATTTT. This codes for CASSQGSQPQHF.

The chain is built from TRBV7-2 and TRBJ2-1, with a tentative D call TRBD1 (6 bases). Trimming took 4 bases from V and 9 from J, leaving 13 bases between them. CDR3 length: 13 residues. Germline loops: CDR1 SGHTA, CDR2 FQGNSA. The CDR3 DNA reads TGTGCCAGCAGCTCATACAGGGTACCTGAGCAGTTCTTC. Protein product: CASSSYRVPEQFF.

The chain joins TRBV19 to TRBJ1-2; tentative D call: TRBD1 (6 bases). The CDR3 totals 13 residues. Germline V gives CDR1 LNHDA, CDR2 SQIVND (reference sequence). With 5 bases removed from V and 4 bases from J, the gap between germline ends came to 11 bases. CDR3 coding DNA: TGTGCCAGTAGTCGGGGGGCCGTCTATGGCTACACCTTC. Protein sequence: CASSRGAVYGYTF.

V is TRBV5-1 and J is TRBJ2-1; D is uncertain. V was trimmed by 3 bases and J by 0 bases, leaving 10 bases between them. The germline gives CDR1 SGHRS, CDR2 YFSETQ. The CDR3 runs to 15 residues. The CDR3 DNA reads as TGCGCCAGCAGCTCGAGTTCTAGCTCCTACAATGAGCAGTTCTTC. Its protein product is CASSSSSSSYNEQFF.

The chain carries TRBV30 and TRBJ2-1; 14 bases agree with TRBD2. The CDR3 runs 16 residues. The V gene end was trimmed by 2 bases and the J gene end by 9 bases; junction bases not matched to a gene: 9. Germline loops: CDR1 GTSNPN, CDR2 SVGIG (reference sequence). The CDR3 nucleotides read TGTGCCTGGAGTACACCCGGGACTAGCGGGAGTAGTGAGCAGTTCTTC. Its translation: CAWSTPGTSGSSEQFF.

The rearrangement uses TRBV7-9 and TRBJ1-2; TRBD1 matches at 7 bases. J gave up 6 bases and V 0 bases, and 1 base lay outside the gene matches. Germline CDR1 reads SEHNR; CDR2 reads FQNEAQ (reference sequence). The CDR3 runs to 13 residues. CDR3 in amino acids: CASSLAGGHGYTF. CDR3 sequence (DNA): TGTGCCAGCAGCTTAGCAGGGGGCCATGGCTACACCTTC.

The chain is built from TRBV6-5 and TRBJ1-1; 7 bases are shared with TRBD1. Losses at the gene ends were 7 bases for V and 4 bases for J; bases not matched to a gene: 6. This CDR3 contains 13 residues. Germline CDR1 reads MNHEY; CDR2 reads SVGAGI. For the CDR3, the DNA is TGTGCCAGCACCCCGTCAGGGGGCACTGAAGCTTTCTTT. This gives the protein CASTPSGGTEAFF.

The rearrangement uses TRBV6-5 and TRBJ2-1; a possible D gene is TRBD1 (6 bases). The CDR3 contains 15 residues. The V and J ends lost 2 bases and 9 bases respectively, with 17 bases between them. Germline values: CDR1 MNHEY, CDR2 SVGAGI. CDR3 nucleotide sequence: TGTGCCAGCAGTTACGTATTCGGACAGCAGGGTGAGCAGTTCTTC. Protein: CASSYVFGQQGEQFF.

The chain has TRBV9 and TRBJ2-7; 7 bases agree with TRBD1. The CDR3 runs 14 residues. With V trimmed by 4 bases and J by 3 bases, 7 bases remained unmatched. CDR1 and CDR2 from the germline V gene are SGDLS and YYNGEE. CDR3 DNA: TGTGCCAGCAGCCCGCGACAGGGAGTCTACGAGCAGTACTTC. This gives the protein CASSPRQGVYEQYF.

The CDR3 bases are TGTGCCAGCAGCTTGGGGACAGGGGCTAACACCGGGGAGCTGTTTTTT. It specifies CASSLGTGANTGELFF. The chain recombines TRBV5-8 with TRBJ2-2; 9 nucleotides align to TRBD1. V was clipped by 0 bases and J by 2 bases; unmatched bases: 2. The CDR3 is 16 residues long. Germline V gene data show CDR1 as SGHTS and CDR2 as YDEGEE.

This sequence joins TRBV28 and TRBJ1-3; no firm D call. Germline V gene data show CDR1 as MDHEN and CDR2 as SYDVKM. This CDR3 is built from 13 residues. Trimming took 6 bases from V and 2 from J, leaving 8 bases between them. The CDR3 spells CASRLAAGNTIYF. In DNA, the CDR3 is TGTGCCAGCAGACTCGCTGCTGGAAACACCATATATTTT. Drawing the rest from reference TRBV28 and TRBJ1-3, the complete variable domain is DVKVTQSSRYLVKRTGEKVFLECVQDMDHENMFWYRQDPGLGLRLIYFSYDVKMKEKGDIPEGYSVSREKKERFSLILESASTNQTSMYLCASRLAAGNTIYFGEGSWLTVV.

In nucleotides, the CDR3 is TGCGCCAGCAGCTTTGACAGTAACCAAGAGACCCAGTACTTC. Protein product: CASSFDSNQETQYF. This chain uses TRBV5-1 with TRBJ2-5; maybe TRBD1 (5 bases). The CDR3 consists of 14 residues. The V gene's germline CDR1 is SGHRS and CDR2 YFSETQ. V lost 2 bases and J lost 0, with 8 bases in between.

The CDR3 DNA sequence: TGTGCCTGGAGCGAGCCGTGGCGGGGGAACACTGAAGCTTTCTTT. Amino acid sequence: CAWSEPWRGNTEAFF. This sequence joins TRBV30 and TRBJ1-1; D gene uncertain. Germline V gene data show CDR1 as GTSNPN and CDR2 as SVGIG (reference sequence). Trimming removed 3 bases at V and 1 base at J, with 15 bases between. This CDR3 has 15 amino acids.

The chain uses TRBV21-1 and TRBJ2-3; TRBD2 is the table's D call and was not checked against the DNA. TRBV21-1 is listed as a pseudogene. The CDR3 totals 15 residues. The CDR3 DNA follows: TGTGCCAGCTATTGGTCAAGCCTTAGCACAGATACGCAGTATTTT. Protein product: CASYWSSLSTDTQYF.

The chain uses TRBV30 and TRBJ1-5, with a weak D call TRBD1 (5 bases). V was trimmed by 1 base and J by 3 bases, leaving 10 bases between them. The CDR3 consists of 14 residues. Germline V CDR1 and CDR2: GTSNPN, SVGIG (reference sequence). CDR3 protein: CAWSAQTVNQPQHF. DNA for the CDR3: TGTGCCTGGAGTGCGCAGACAGTCAATCAGCCCCAGCATTTT.

J is TRBJ2-2 and V is TRBV19; 7 positions match TRBD1. J lost 5 bases, V lost 4 bases, and 7 bases had no gene match. Germline V CDR1 and CDR2: LNHDA, SQIVND (reference sequence). The CDR3 contains 15 residues. CDR3 sequence: CASSTGGRWTGELFF. The DNA for the CDR3 is TGTGCCAGTAGTACAGGGGGAAGGTGGACCGGGGAGCTGTTTTTT.

The chain has TRBV7-6 and TRBJ2-2; 7 positions match TRBD1. The CDR3 totals 16 residues. Germline CDR1 reads SGHVS; CDR2 reads FNYEAQ. V was clipped by 5 bases and J by 1 base; unmatched bases: 7. CDR3: CASSPRTGENTGELFF. The CDR3 DNA follows: TGTGCCAGCAGCCCGCGAACAGGGGAGAACACCGGGGAGCTGTTTTTT.